This TCR beta chain stems from a study of blood T cell repertoires in COVID-19. Study information: Samples of COVID-19 (acute and convalescent) were obtained from the United States, Italy and Spain.

In the original workflow: How many nucleated cells were present was estimated from reference gene primer amplification. Sequencing used immunoSEQ multiplex PCR; TCRdb keeps in-frame clones, though not all of them. The V and J calls and the clone size are those of that table, but D and trimming were determined from the DNA. The table includes hundreds of thousands of clones, roughly 80% detected once. The clonotype was recovered from a man at least 80 years old with acute or convalescent COVID-19. The sequencing input was peripheral blood.

The CDR3 DNA follows: TGTGCCAGCAGCTTCGTCAGGGGACCTAATGAAAAACTGTTTTTT. Translation: CASSFVRGPNEKLFF. The rearrangement uses TRBV5-8 and TRBJ1-4, with TRBD1 as a possible D gene (6 bases). The CDR3 has 15 residues. Germline V CDR1 and CDR2: SGHTS, YDEGEE. With 2 bases removed from V and 3 bases from J, the gap between germline ends came to 11 bases.